Each of the 21 T cell receptor beta chains below was sequenced from the same sample in a study of T cell repertoires in cytomegalovirus infection. Their target antigens are unknown. TCRdb re-analysed the reads in MiXCR, keeping a single row per CDR3 protein. This table has roughly 49,000 distinct CDR3 sequences, 21% appearing once. The specimen comprised CD8+ T cells from cultured PBMCs, sampled from culture after CMV antigen stimulation. These receptors all stem from a human donor in good health (CMV status not recorded). Some clones in this sample may be carry-over from other donors' samples.

J is TRBJ2-1 and V is TRBV28, with D perhaps matching TRBD2 (6 bases). In germline, CDR1 is MDHEN, CDR2 SYDVKM. Trimming removed 6 bases from V and 4 bases from J, with 22 bases in between. The CDR3 is 17 amino acids. The CDR3 nucleotides read TGTGCCAGCAGCTCCTTGGTCCTAGCGAAAGGGTACAATGAGCAGTTCTTC. Protein: CASSSLVLAKGYNEQFF.

The sample holds many counts of this clonotype. V usage is TRBV7-6 and J usage is TRBJ2-3; D is perhaps TRBD2 (6 bases). Germline values: CDR1 SGHVS, CDR2 FNYEAQ. V was shortened by 1 base and J by 6 bases, with 11 bases between the two germline ends. This CDR3 is built from 14 residues. The CDR3 region is CASSLVGGTDTQYF. CDR3 nucleotide sequence: TGTGCCAGCAGCTTAGTGGGCGGGACGGATACGCAGTATTTT. Complete variable domain (other parts from reference TRBV7-6 and TRBJ2-3): GAGVSQSPRYKVTKRGQDVALRCDPISGHVSLYWYRQALGQGPEFLTYFNYEAQQDKSGLPNDRFSAERPEGSISTLTIQRTEQRDSAMYRCASSLVGGTDTQYFGPGTRLTVL.

V gene TRBV7-2 combines with J gene TRBJ2-1, with TRBD2 identical over 11 bases. CDR1 and CDR2 (germline): SGHTA, FQGNSA. The ends lost 6 bases at V and 1 base at J; junction bases unmatched: 5. The CDR3 is made up of 16 amino acids. The CDR3 spells CASSLAGGGSYNEQFF. The DNA of the CDR3 is TGTGCCAGCAGTCTAGCGGGAGGAGGGTCCTACAATGAGCAGTTCTTC.

The CDR3: CASSSHPTSGISTDTQYF. CDR3 coding DNA: TGTGCCAGCAGCTCACACCCGACTAGCGGGATCTCTACAGATACGCAGTATTTT. The chain employs TRBV11-2 and TRBJ2-3; 11 positions match TRBD2. The CDR3 covers 18 residues. Germline-derived CDR1 and CDR2 are SGHAT and FQNNGV. V lost 4 bases and J lost 3; bases outside the gene matches: 12.

This clonotype was seen ten or more times. This chain joins TRBV7-9 and TRBJ1-2; TRBD1 agrees at 9 bases. Per the germline V gene, CDR1 is SEHNR and CDR2 is FQNEAQ (reference sequence). The J segment lost 6 bases and the V segment lost 1 base, leaving 6 bases of the junction unmatched. This CDR3 region has 15 residues. The CDR3 here is CASSLGTGVMDGYTF. The DNA for the CDR3 is TGTGCCAGCAGCTTAGGGACAGGGGTAATGGATGGCTACACCTTC.

V is TRBV20-1 and J is TRBJ2-1; 9 bases fit TRBD2. The CDR3 length is 14 residues. CDR1 is DFQATT, CDR2 SNEGSKA, per germline (reference sequence). J was trimmed by 8 bases and V by 8 bases; bases with no gene match: 13. Written as DNA, the CDR3 is TGCAGTACACAGATGGCGGGAGGGCACGATGAGCAGTTCTTC. Amino acid sequence: CSTQMAGGHDEQFF.

The chain recombines TRBV10-3 with TRBJ2-4; D unclear. Germline V gene lookup returns CDR1 ENHRY and CDR2 SYGVKD. CDR3 size: 16 residues. The V end lost 3 bases, the J end lost 2 bases, and 14 bases lay between the germline ends. CDR3: CAISDSRVITKNIQYF. For the CDR3, the DNA is TGTGCCATCAGTGATTCCCGGGTTATTACCAAAAACATTCAGTACTTC.

This chain uses TRBV7-3 with TRBJ2-1, with TRBD2 matching 14 bases. From germline, CDR1 is SGHTA and CDR2 FQGTGA. This CDR3 contains 17 residues. The ends lost 0 bases at V and 8 bases at J; junction bases unmatched: 6. CDR3 protein: CASSLTGLAGGRYEQFF. For the CDR3, the DNA is TGTGCCAGCAGCTTAACTGGACTAGCGGGGGGCCGATATGAGCAGTTCTTC. Combining the CDR3 with reference TRBV7-3 and TRBJ2-1 gives the whole variable domain GAGVSQTPSNKVTEKGKYVELRCDPISGHTALYWYRQSLGQGPEFLIYFQGTGAADDSGLPNDRFFAVRPEGSVSTLKIQRTERGDSAVYLCASSLTGLAGGRYEQFFGPGTRLTVL.

This clonotype appeared a few times. The junction departs from the called germline gene at one end, perhaps through a read error. V gene TRBV4-1 combines with J gene TRBJ2-7; 10 nucleotides agree with TRBD2. Germline loops: CDR1 MGHRA, CDR2 YSYEKL. This CDR3 has 14 residues. This CDR3 reads CASSPGLADYERYF. The CDR3, as DNA: TGTGCCAGCAGCCCCGGACTAGCGGACTACGAGCGGTACTTC.

This CDR3 reads CASSYHRDRGSYGYTF. CDR3 DNA: TGTGCCAGCAGTTACCACCGGGACAGGGGGAGCTATGGCTACACCTTC. The genes are TRBV6-5 and TRBJ1-2; 11 bases are a match to TRBD1. The CDR3 consists of 16 residues. Germline V lookup: CDR1 MNHEY, CDR2 SVGAGI. The trim removed 2 bases at V and 4 bases at J, leaving 6 bases unmatched.

The CDR3 spells CASSLTLPGSPDLAKNIQYF. The CDR3 bases are TGTGCCAGCAGCTTAACTCTTCCGGGTTCCCCCGACCTAGCCAAAAACATTCAGTACTTC. This chain joins TRBV11-2 and TRBJ2-4; no clear D. V lost 2 bases and J 0 bases, leaving 23 bases between the germline ends. CDR1 and CDR2 (germline): SGHAT, FQNNGV. The CDR3 totals 20 residues.

The DNA for the CDR3 is TGTGCCAGCAGCTCCACAGGGGGCCAAAAATCCAATGAGCAGTTCTTC. This gives the protein CASSSTGGQKSNEQFF. The V gene is TRBV9, the J gene TRBJ2-1, with 9 bases identical to TRBD1. The J segment lost 6 bases and the V segment lost 4 bases, leaving 11 bases of the junction unmatched. There are 16 residues in the CDR3. Germline values: CDR1 SGDLS, CDR2 YYNGEE.

The chain has TRBV7-3 and TRBJ2-1, with D possibly being TRBD2 (6 bases). In germline, CDR1 is SGHTA, CDR2 FQGTGA. The CDR3 runs to 14 residues. V was trimmed by 3 bases and J by 5 bases, leaving 11 bases between them. In DNA form, the CDR3 reads TGTGCCAGCAGCTTCGGGACTTCCCACAATGAGCAGTTCTTC. Translated, it gives CASSFGTSHNEQFF.

The genes are TRBV6-2 or TRBV6-3 and TRBJ2-1; 8 positions match TRBD2. The CDR3 extends over 16 amino acids. The germline V gene has CDR1 MNHEY and CDR2 SVGEGT. With 0 bases clipped from V and 6 bases from J, the junction kept 7 bases outside the gene matches. CDR3 sequence (DNA): TGTGCCAGCAGTTACTCGACTAGCGCAAACTTCAATGAGCAGTTCTTC. Translated, it gives CASSYSTSANFNEQFF.

The chain combines TRBV19 with TRBJ2-1; 9 bases fit TRBD2. The V gene's germline CDR1 is LNHDA and CDR2 SQIVND (reference sequence). The junction had 13 bases not matched to a gene; V was cut back by 6 bases and J by 7 bases. The CDR3 contains 16 residues. In DNA, the CDR3 is TGTGCCAGTAGCGCTTCCCCGGGACTAGCCCAGAATGAGCAGTTCTTC. Protein: CASSASPGLAQNEQFF.

This clonotype occurred a few times. The J gene is TRBJ2-1, the V gene TRBV4-1; 9 nucleotides agree with TRBD1. The V segment lost 3 bases and the J segment 1 base; nucleotides outside the gene matches: 1. The CDR3 has 15 residues. Per the germline V gene, CDR1 is MGHRA and CDR2 is YSYEKL. The CDR3 region has the DNA TGCGCCAGCAGCCAGACAGGGGGGTCCTACAATGAGCAGTTCTTC. Translation gives CASSQTGGSYNEQFF.

In its sample, this clonotype was seen a few times. The V and J genes are TRBV7-8 and TRBJ2-3; a possible D gene is TRBD2 (7 bases). Germline V gives CDR1 SGHVS, CDR2 FQNEAQ. The V end lost 3 bases, the J end lost 4 bases, and 17 bases lay between the germline ends. The CDR3 totals 16 residues. CDR3 in amino acids: CASSLRGGAVPDTQYF. The CDR3 nucleotides are TGTGCCAGCAGCTTGCGTGGGGGGGCGGTCCCAGATACGCAGTATTTT.

This rearrangement joins TRBV6-2 or TRBV6-3 to TRBJ2-3, with 8 bases identical to TRBD2. Germline lookup yields CDR1 MNHEY and CDR2 SVGEGT. Losses at the gene ends were 1 base for V and 4 bases for J; bases not matched to a gene: 19. The CDR3 consists of 20 residues. CDR3 sequence reads: CASSYLTTSLAGRDADTQYF. CDR3 in DNA: TGTGCCAGCAGTTACTTAACAACTTCCCTAGCGGGCCGGGATGCAGATACGCAGTATTTT.

The sample holds a few counts of this clonotype. The chain recombines TRBV6-5 with TRBJ2-1; perhaps D is TRBD1 or TRBD2 (6 bases each). V lost 0 bases and J 6 bases, leaving 9 bases between the germline ends. Germline CDR1 reads MNHEY; CDR2 reads SVGAGI. The CDR3 contains 14 residues. CDR3: CASSYSGGGNEQFF. The CDR3 DNA sequence: TGTGCCAGCAGTTACTCAGGAGGGGGCAATGAGCAGTTCTTC.

This clonotype was seen a few times. V is TRBV7-6 and J is TRBJ1-6; D is uncertain. The V gene's germline CDR1 is SGHVS and CDR2 FNYEAQ. V was pared by 1 base and J by 7 bases, with 8 bases between. The CDR3 covers 14 residues. The DNA for the CDR3 is TGTGCCAGCAGCTTAGAGGGATCCAATTCACCCCTCCACTTT. As protein: CASSLEGSNSPLHF.

There are a few counts of this clonotype. The chain joins TRBV6-6 to TRBJ2-7; D is perhaps TRBD2 (5 bases). Deletions cut 6 bases from V and 2 bases from J, with 17 bases between. CDR1 is MNHNY, CDR2 SVGAGI, per germline (reference sequence). This CDR3 contains 15 residues. CDR3 in DNA: TGTGCCAGCAGCCATAGGACTGGGCTGACCTACGAGCAGTACTTC. Protein product: CASSHRTGLTYEQYF.